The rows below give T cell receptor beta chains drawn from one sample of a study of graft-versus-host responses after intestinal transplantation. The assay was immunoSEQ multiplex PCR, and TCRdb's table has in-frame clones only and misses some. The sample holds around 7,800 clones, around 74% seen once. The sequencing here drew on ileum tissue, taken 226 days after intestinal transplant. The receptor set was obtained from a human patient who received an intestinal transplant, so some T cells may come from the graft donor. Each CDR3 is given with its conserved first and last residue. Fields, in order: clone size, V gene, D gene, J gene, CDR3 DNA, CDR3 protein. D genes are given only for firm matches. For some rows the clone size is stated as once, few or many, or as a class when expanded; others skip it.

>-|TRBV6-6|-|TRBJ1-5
TGTGCCAGCAGTTACTCCGGTTTTAGGCCCCAGCATTTT
CASSYSGFRPQHF
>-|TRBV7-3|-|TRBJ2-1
TGTGCCAGCAGCTTAAAGCTTAGAACCGAGCAGTTCTTC
CASSLKLRTEQFF
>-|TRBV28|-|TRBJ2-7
TGTGCCAGCAGACAGAACTACGAGCAGTACTTC
CASRQNYEQYF
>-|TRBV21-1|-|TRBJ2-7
TGTGCCAGCAGCAGCCCGGGGGGCTACGAGCAGTACTTC
CASSSPGGYEQYF
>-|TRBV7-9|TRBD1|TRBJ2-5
TGTGCCAGCAGCTCCCGGGACAGGGGCCCAGAGACCCAGTACTTC
CASSSRDRGPETQYF
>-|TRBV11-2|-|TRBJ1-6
TGTGCCAGCACCCCGGGGGTAGGGTCACCCCTCCACTTT
CASTPGVGSPLHF
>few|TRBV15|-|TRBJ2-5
TGTGCCACCAGCAGAGATGCTCGGGAGACCCAGTACTTC
CATSRDARETQYF
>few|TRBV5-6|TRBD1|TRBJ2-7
TGTGCCAGCAGGACAGGGGGGGTTGATGAGCAGTACTTC
CASRTGGVDEQYF
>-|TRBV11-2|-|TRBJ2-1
TGTGCCAGCAGCTTAGACAGGGAAAGAGAGCAGTTCTTC
CASSLDREREQFF
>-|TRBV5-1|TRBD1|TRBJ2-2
TGCGCCAGCAGCTTGGGACAGGGAATGTTCGGGGAGCTGTTTTTT
CASSLGQGMFGELFF
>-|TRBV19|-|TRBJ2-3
TGTGCCAGTAGTATAGCGGGGGGCACAGATACGCAGTATTTT
CASSIAGGTDTQYF
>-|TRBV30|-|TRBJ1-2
TGTGCCTGGACCAGGACAGCCTATGGCTACACCTTC
CAWTRTAYGYTF
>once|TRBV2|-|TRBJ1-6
TGTGCCAGCTCGGAGGGATATTCACCCCTCCACTTT
CASSEGYSPLHF
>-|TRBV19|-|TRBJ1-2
TGTGCCAGTAGTATAACGGGTGTCAACGGGGACATCTATGGCTACACCTTC
CASSITGVNGDIYGYTF
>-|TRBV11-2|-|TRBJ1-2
TGTGCCAGCACCAGATCCCCCGCTAACTATGGCTACACCTTC
CASTRSPANYGYTF
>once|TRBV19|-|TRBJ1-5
TGTGCCAGTAGTAGGAGACCGAATCAGCCCCAGCATTTT
CASSRRPNQPQHF
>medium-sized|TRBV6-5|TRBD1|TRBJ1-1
TGTGCCAGCAGTTACACGGACAGGGGTAAAGCTTTCTTT
CASSYTDRGKAFF
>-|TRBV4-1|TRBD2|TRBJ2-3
TGCGCCAGCAGCCAAGGCCGACTAGCGTTGACAGATACGCAGTATTTT
CASSQGRLALTDTQYF